This T cell receptor (beta chain) was documented in a study of T-cell reconstitution after alpha-beta-depleted transplantation in children. Germline V gives CDR1 MNHNS, CDR2 SASEGT. This CDR3 region has 16 residues. V shed 5 bases and J shed 0 bases, with 17 bases lying between them. Unique molecular identifiers were incorporated during preparation of the TCRbeta library. From the PCR reads, TCRdb called clonotypes with MiXCR, one entry per CDR3 protein. Of some 140,000 distinct CDR3 sequences listed, 8% to 10% are singletons. This chain connects TRBV6-1 to TRBJ2-7; unclear D gene. Sequenced material: PBMCs, mostly from graft donor cells, taken 180 days after TCRalphabeta/CD19-depleted stem cell transplant. The TCR comes from a girl under three years old who had a stem cell transplant for combined immunodeficiency, so the T cells may come from the graft donor. The CDR3 loop reads CASSRTLRPVSYEQYF. CDR3 bases: TGTGCCAGCAGTCGTACCTTGAGACCTGTCTCCTACGAGCAGTACTTC.